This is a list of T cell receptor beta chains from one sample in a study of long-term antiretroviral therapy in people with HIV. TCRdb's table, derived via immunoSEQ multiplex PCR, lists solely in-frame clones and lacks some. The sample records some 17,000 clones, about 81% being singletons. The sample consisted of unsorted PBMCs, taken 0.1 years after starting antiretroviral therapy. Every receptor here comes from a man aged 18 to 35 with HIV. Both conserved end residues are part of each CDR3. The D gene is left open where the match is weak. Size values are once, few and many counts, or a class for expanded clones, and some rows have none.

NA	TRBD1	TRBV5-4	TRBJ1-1	TGTGCCAGCAGCTTGGTGGGACAGGGAATCACTGAAGCTTTCTTT	CASSLVGQGITEAFF
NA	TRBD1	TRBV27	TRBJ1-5	TGTGCCAGCAGTGGACAGGGGGCGAATCAGCCCCAGCATTTT	CASSGQGANQPQHF
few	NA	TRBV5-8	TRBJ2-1	TGTGCCAGCAGGGAGGTGGTAGGGGACAACCCTTACAATGAGCAGTTCTTC	CASREVVGDNPYNEQFF
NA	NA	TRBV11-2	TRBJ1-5	TGTGCCAGCAGCCTCGAGGCGGGCAGAGATCAGCCCCAGCATTTT	CASSLEAGRDQPQHF
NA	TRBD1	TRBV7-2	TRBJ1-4	TGTGCCAGCAGGATGGACAGGGGGCATGAAAAACTGTTTTTT	CASRMDRGHEKLFF
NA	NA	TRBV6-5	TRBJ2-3	TGTGCCAGCAGTTACTCAGGCGGCAGGAGCACAGATACGCAGTATTTT	CASSYSGGRSTDTQYF
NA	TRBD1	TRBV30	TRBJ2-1	TGTGCCTGGGGCCAGGGGGCGCTTTACAATGAGCAGTTCTTC	CAWGQGALYNEQFF
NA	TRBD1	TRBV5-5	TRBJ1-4	TGTGCCAGCAGCTTGGGGGACAGATCGAATGAAAAACTGTTTTTT	CASSLGDRSNEKLFF
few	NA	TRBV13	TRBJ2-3	TGTGCCAGCAGCTTAGCCGGGACAACCTATAGCACAGATACGCAGTATTTT	CASSLAGTTYSTDTQYF
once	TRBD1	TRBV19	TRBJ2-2	TGTGCCATACGGACAGGGAGCACCGGGGAGCTGTTTTTT	CAIRTGSTGELFF
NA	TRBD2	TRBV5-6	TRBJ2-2	TGTGCCAGCAGCCAGAGCGGGAGACGTACCGGGGAGCTGTTTTTT	CASSQSGRRTGELFF
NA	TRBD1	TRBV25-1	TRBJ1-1	TGTGCCAGCCGACAGGGGGGTCTTGAAGCTTTCTTT	CASRQGGLEAFF
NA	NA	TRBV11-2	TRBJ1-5	TGTGCCAGCAGCTTAGATTCTAGGCAGCCCCAGCATTTT	CASSLDSRQPQHF
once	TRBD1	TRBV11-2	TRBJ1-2	TGTGCCAGCAGCTTAAATACAGGGGATATGCGCTACACCTTC	CASSLNTGDMRYTF
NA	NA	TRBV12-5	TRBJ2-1	TGTGCTAGTAGACTCGCAGGTGAGCAGTTCTTC	CASRLAGEQFF
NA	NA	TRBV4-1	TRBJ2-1	TGCGCCAGCAGCCCCGGAGAGGGATTACCTAATGAGCAGTTCTTC	CASSPGEGLPNEQFF
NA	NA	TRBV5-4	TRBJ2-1	TGTGCCAGCAGAGTAAGCTCCTACAATGAGCAGTTCTTC	CASRVSSYNEQFF
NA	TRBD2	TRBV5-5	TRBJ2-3	TGTGCCAGCAGCTTCGAGGGACTAGCGACAGATACGCAGTATTTT	CASSFEGLATDTQYF
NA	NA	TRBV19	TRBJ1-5	TGTGCCAGTAGTATTGGGGGAACCCAGCATTTT	CASSIGGTQHF
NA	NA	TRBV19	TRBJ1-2	TGTGCCAGTACGACTGGAGCTAACTATGGCTACACCTTC	CASTTGANYGYTF
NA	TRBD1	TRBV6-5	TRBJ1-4	TGTGCCAGCAGTTGGGACAGGGGTGATGAAAAACTGTTTTTT	CASSWDRGDEKLFF
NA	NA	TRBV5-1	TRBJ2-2	TGCGCCAGCAGCTTGGATCGAAAGGGTCACGGGGAGCTGTTTTTT	CASSLDRKGHGELFF
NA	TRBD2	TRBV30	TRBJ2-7	TGTGCCTGGAGTGTACTAGCGGGACCCTACGAGCAGTACTTC	CAWSVLAGPYEQYF
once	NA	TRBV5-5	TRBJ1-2	TGTGCCAGCGTACCCCCGGGACACATAAAGCATGGCTACACCTTC	CASVPPGHIKHGYTF
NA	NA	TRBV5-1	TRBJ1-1	TGCGCCAGCAGCTCCTACCCCGGCACTGAAGCTTTCTTT	CASSSYPGTEAFF
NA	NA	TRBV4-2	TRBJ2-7	TGTGCCAGCAGCCAAGCCCTTAGGGGAGCAGGCGAAAGCTACGAGCAGTACTTC	CASSQALRGAGESYEQYF
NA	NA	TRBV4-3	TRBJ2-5	TGCGCCAGCAGCCTTAATAGAGGAGGTTCGGAGACCCAGTACTTC	CASSLNRGGSETQYF
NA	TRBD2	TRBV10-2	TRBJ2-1	TGCGCCAGCACGTCAGCGGGAGTTCACAATGAGCAGTTCTTC	CASTSAGVHNEQFF
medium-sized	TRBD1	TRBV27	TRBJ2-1	TGTGCCAGCAGTCCACAGGGGGTCGTTGATGAGCAGTTCTTC	CASSPQGVVDEQFF
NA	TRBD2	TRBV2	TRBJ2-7	TGTGCCAGCAGTGAAGGAGCGGGGGCGACCTACGAGCAGTACTTC	CASSEGAGATYEQYF
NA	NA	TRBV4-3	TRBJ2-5	TGCGCCAGCAGCCAAGATCGGGCGGTACAAGAGACCCAGTACTTC	CASSQDRAVQETQYF
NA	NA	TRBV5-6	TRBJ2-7	TGTGCCAGCAGCTTGAGTCTAGCGACGGACGAGCAGTACTTC	CASSLSLATDEQYF
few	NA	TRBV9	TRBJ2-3	TGTGCCAGCAGCGCCGGGGTTACTAGCCTCAGCACAGATACGCAGTATTTT	CASSAGVTSLSTDTQYF
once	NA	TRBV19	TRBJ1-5	TGTGCCAGTAGTACTATGAGTGGGAGCAATCAGCCCCAGCATTTT	CASSTMSGSNQPQHF
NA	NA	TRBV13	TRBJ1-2	TGTGCCAGCAGCTTACCCGTCTCGGCTAACTATGGCTACACCTTC	CASSLPVSANYGYTF
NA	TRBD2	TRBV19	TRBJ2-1	TGTGCCAGTAGTATAGATCTAGCGGGAGGTCTCTACAATGAGCAGTTCTTC	CASSIDLAGGLYNEQFF
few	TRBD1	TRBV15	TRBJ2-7	TGTGCCACCAGCAGAGAGGGGACAGGCCGGTTCCCTTACGAGCAGTACTTC	CATSREGTGRFPYEQYF
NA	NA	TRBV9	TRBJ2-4	TGTGCCAGCAGCGTAATCGGTAACCGGGACTGTAAAAACTTTCTAGCCAAAAACATTCAGTACTTC	CASSVIGNRDCKNFLAKNIQYF
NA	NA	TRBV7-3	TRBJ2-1	TGTGCCAGCAGCTTATCGCATAACACGTATGAGCAGTTCTTC	CASSLSHNTYEQFF
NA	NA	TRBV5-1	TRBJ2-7	TGCGCCAGCAGCCCCCAAAGTGGGGGGACAAGCTACGAGCAGTACTTC	CASSPQSGGTSYEQYF
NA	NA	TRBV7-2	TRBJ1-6	TGTGCCAGCAGCTTGCTGAAGGGGAATTCACCCCTCCACTTT	CASSLLKGNSPLHF
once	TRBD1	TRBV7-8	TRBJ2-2	TGTGCCAGCAGCCAAGGGACAGGGAGCACCGGGGAGCTGTTTTTT	CASSQGTGSTGELFF
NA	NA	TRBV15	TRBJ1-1	TGTGCCACCAGCAGAGATGGGGTCAGGCTCACTGAAGCTTTCTTT	CATSRDGVRLTEAFF